This T cell receptor (beta chain) was documented in a study of T-cell memory formation after mild COVID-19 (dated by TCRdb to about 2021). General notes on the study: TCR sequence clusters from the two donors were largely donor specific. In a couple of donors, T-cell clones that expanded and contracted after mild COVID-19 were tracked by sequencing TCRalpha and TCRbeta repertoires over time. The cohort comprised two young, previously healthy adult volunteers, one female and one male. The paper's findings and limits, for the study overall: The study included only a couple of mild cases, and larger cohorts that include severe cases with pre-infection samples were judged to be necessary. Balanced CD4/CD8 phenotypes were observed for clones contracting from day 15 to 85, whereas a bias towards CD4+ was observed for a second wave of clones expanding from day 15 to 37. The detection of some responding clones in pre-infection memory suggests that pre-existing cross-reactive memory T cells joined the SARS-CoV-2 response. Contracting CD4+ clones were located mainly in the CM and EM memory subsets, whereas CD8+ clones were found to be enriched in EMRA. The second-wave clones that peaked on day 37 were not confirmed to be SARS-CoV-2 specific.

PBMCs were isolated by Ficoll-Paque density gradient centrifugation. Sequenced on an Illumina NovaSeq 6000. Using 5'RACE with constant-segment primers, TCRalpha and TCRbeta cDNA libraries were constructed, with sample barcodes and unique molecular identifiers added in the process. RNA was extracted from every sample with Trizol reagent. The libraries were amplified in two PCR steps, and the second step added a second sample barcode and Illumina TruSeq adapters. The libraries were sequenced on an Illumina NovaSeq using 2 x 150 bp paired-end reads. Per the original workflow: The reads were demultiplexed and collapsed into UMI-guided consensus sequences using migec v1.2.7. Using mixcr v2.1.11, the UMI consensuses were aligned to TRA and TRB V and J templates and assembled into clonotypes. Expanded or contracted clonotypes were those called significant by both edgeR and NoisET, with noise models trained on biological replicates. For edgeR calls, the cutoffs were a false discovery rate-adjusted p below 0.01 and a log2 fold-change threshold of 1. As an exploratory analysis of dynamics, max-normalized trajectories of the 1000 most abundant clonotypes were examined by PCA with hierarchical clustering. Each responding clone was given a CD4 or CD8 phenotype based on the CD4+ and CD8+ repertoires, which had been sequenced separately. The public reads were quality trimmed at Q25 with fastp and then assembled into clones with MiXCR by TCRdb, keeping productive beta chains. Duplicate CDR3 protein sequences are folded into a single record with the most common DNA and genes. None of the V and J calls come from the authors' own analysis; TCRdb made them. The sample records 550,000 to 700,000 distinct CDR3 sequences, 15% to 20% of which are singletons. Of the sample, roughly 8.2% falls within the top ten clones.

The germline V and J ends show losses of 3 bases and 8 bases respectively, and no gene match explains 9 bases of the junction. The CDR3 sequence holds 14 residues, the cysteine and phenylalanine included. Kept here is only the CDR3 DNA, which spans 42 bases and is read in frame from base 1. As encoded in the germline V gene, CDR1 is MGHRA while CDR2 is YSYEKL. This clonotype was observed at least ten times. The antigen this receptor binds is unknown. Within one base of it there is no much larger clone, and no base qualities were kept. The clonotype originates from an adult woman who had mild COVID-19 (a few samples of this study predate the infection). The sample titles of this study are shuffled in the database, so cell type and time point are left out; the donor was told from shared clones. The sequence is built from TRBV4-1 and TRBJ1-2; TRBD1 aligns with 7 central bases. The material sequenced was PBMCs or a T cell subset sorted from them (not recorded which). The sequence in DNA is TGCGCCAGCAGCCAGCCCCTAACAGGGGCCGGCTACACCTTC. It translates as CASSQPLTGAGYTF.